There are a few counts of the clone carrying this T cell receptor (beta chain). Per the authors' pipeline: It was from reference gene primer amplification that nucleated cell counts were estimated. Assay used: immunoSEQ multiplex PCR; TCRdb lists only in-frame clones, some missing. V, J and clone size were drawn from that table, and D and trimming were deduced from the DNA. Of over 200,000 clones in the sample, over 70% are singletons; the top ten hold about 3.5%. Individuals in the exposed group had encountered a COVID-19 case within 2 weeks preceding study entry. CDR1 is MRHNA, CDR2 SNTAGT, per germline. V shed 4 bases, J shed 4 bases, and the junction held 0 bases outside the gene matches. There are 14 residues in the CDR3. The data derive from a study of blood T cell repertoires in COVID-19. Study-level information: The study drew acute and convalescent COVID-19 samples from the United States, Italy and Spain. Sources were T cells, B-cell-depleted T cells, or PBMCs; the material itself was cDNA or gDNA.

Source material: PBMCs or T cells enriched from blood (not recorded which). The TCR comes from a woman under 40 who had been exposed to COVID-19. The genes are TRBV6-4 and TRBJ2-2; 10 bases agree with TRBD2. The CDR3 DNA reads as TGTGCCAGCAGTGCTAGCGGGAGCACCGGGGAGCTGTTTTTT. As protein: CASSASGSTGELFF.